This TCR beta chain stems from a study of blood T cell repertoires in COVID-19 (dated by TCRdb to 2020 to 2021). Looking at the study overall: Collaborator samples came from the United States, Italy and Spain and covered acute and convalescent phases of COVID-19. Samples were obtained from the ongoing ImmuneRACE study (first 160 participants) and from about 1,300 subjects provided by 6 global collaborators. The sample metadata nearly always contained a de-identified subject ID, COVID-19 status, age in years and sex. Deeply sampled blood TCRbeta repertoires from subjects exposed to, actively infected with, or recovered from COVID-19 were included in the dataset. The repertoires were released in a freely available public database meant as a resource for research on the immune response to SARS-CoV-2. Where available, HLA class I and class II types were obtained from metadata supplied by the sample provider rather than from assay-based typing. The material from the prospective study consisted of cDNA or gDNA derived from T cells, B-cell-depleted T cells, or PBMCs. Overall study outcomes, separate from this receptor: Clinical and demographic metadata were provided uncurated, with the amount varying by source and participant.

Trimming takes 4 bases from V and 2 bases from J, and the germline ends sit 18 bases apart. From the germline V gene (reference sequence), CDR1 is LNHDA and CDR2 is SQIVND. From its cysteine to its phenylalanine, the CDR3 spans 17 amino acids. Only CDR3 DNA is held: 51 bases, read in frame from base 1. The immunoSEQ Assay, a bias-controlled multiplex PCR, was used to amplify TCRbeta CDR3 regions from genomic DNA. Processing in the source paper ran as follows. The number of nucleated cells in each sample was estimated from the amplification of reference gene primers within the assay. To quantify the absolute abundance of each unique TCRbeta CDR3 rearrangement, sequence reads were collapsed and filtered. For each sample, productive Simpson clonality was calculated as the square root of Simpson's diversity index across productive rearrangements. TCRdb obtained this table from immuneACCESS and retained in-frame rearrangements with V and J assigned. These tables miss some clones; where compared with another copy, unresolved V genes account for less than half of the shortfall, and the remainder is unexplained. The V and J calls and clone size were taken over from that table, and D and trimming were inferred from the DNA. The sample has 200,000 to 250,000 clones on record, roughly 80% of them singletons. The ten largest account for under 8.5% of the sample.

In Seattle, one collaborating source enrolled patients while the infection was active and tracked those patients longitudinally over the course of disease. Whole blood was collected in K2EDTA tubes by collaborating institutions according to the institutions' own protocols. For TCRbeta analysis, collaborators shipped samples in one of three forms: frozen whole blood, isolated PBMCs, or DNA extracted from either of those sample types. This clone was observed a handful of times. Which antigen it targets is not known. Qualities for individual bases were not recorded, and no much larger clone is one base off.

The rearranged segments are TRBV19 and TRBJ1-5; the D gene lacks a confident call. The sequence came from a woman of 80 years or more with COVID-19, enrolled during active disease. Material for sequencing was peripheral blood. The DNA sequence reads TGTGCCAGTAGTACTCTAGTCGGGCCCGGGGGCAATCAGCCCCAGCATTTT. This yields the protein CASSTLVGPGGNQPQHF. Reference TRBV19 and TRBJ1-5 genes cover what lies past the CDR3, so the full variable domain is DGGITQSPKYLFRKEGQNVTLSCEQNLNHDAMYWYRQDPGQGLRLIYYSQIVNDFQKGDIAEGYSVSREKKESFPLTVTSAQKNPTAFYLCASSTLVGPGGNQPQHFGDGTRLSIL.